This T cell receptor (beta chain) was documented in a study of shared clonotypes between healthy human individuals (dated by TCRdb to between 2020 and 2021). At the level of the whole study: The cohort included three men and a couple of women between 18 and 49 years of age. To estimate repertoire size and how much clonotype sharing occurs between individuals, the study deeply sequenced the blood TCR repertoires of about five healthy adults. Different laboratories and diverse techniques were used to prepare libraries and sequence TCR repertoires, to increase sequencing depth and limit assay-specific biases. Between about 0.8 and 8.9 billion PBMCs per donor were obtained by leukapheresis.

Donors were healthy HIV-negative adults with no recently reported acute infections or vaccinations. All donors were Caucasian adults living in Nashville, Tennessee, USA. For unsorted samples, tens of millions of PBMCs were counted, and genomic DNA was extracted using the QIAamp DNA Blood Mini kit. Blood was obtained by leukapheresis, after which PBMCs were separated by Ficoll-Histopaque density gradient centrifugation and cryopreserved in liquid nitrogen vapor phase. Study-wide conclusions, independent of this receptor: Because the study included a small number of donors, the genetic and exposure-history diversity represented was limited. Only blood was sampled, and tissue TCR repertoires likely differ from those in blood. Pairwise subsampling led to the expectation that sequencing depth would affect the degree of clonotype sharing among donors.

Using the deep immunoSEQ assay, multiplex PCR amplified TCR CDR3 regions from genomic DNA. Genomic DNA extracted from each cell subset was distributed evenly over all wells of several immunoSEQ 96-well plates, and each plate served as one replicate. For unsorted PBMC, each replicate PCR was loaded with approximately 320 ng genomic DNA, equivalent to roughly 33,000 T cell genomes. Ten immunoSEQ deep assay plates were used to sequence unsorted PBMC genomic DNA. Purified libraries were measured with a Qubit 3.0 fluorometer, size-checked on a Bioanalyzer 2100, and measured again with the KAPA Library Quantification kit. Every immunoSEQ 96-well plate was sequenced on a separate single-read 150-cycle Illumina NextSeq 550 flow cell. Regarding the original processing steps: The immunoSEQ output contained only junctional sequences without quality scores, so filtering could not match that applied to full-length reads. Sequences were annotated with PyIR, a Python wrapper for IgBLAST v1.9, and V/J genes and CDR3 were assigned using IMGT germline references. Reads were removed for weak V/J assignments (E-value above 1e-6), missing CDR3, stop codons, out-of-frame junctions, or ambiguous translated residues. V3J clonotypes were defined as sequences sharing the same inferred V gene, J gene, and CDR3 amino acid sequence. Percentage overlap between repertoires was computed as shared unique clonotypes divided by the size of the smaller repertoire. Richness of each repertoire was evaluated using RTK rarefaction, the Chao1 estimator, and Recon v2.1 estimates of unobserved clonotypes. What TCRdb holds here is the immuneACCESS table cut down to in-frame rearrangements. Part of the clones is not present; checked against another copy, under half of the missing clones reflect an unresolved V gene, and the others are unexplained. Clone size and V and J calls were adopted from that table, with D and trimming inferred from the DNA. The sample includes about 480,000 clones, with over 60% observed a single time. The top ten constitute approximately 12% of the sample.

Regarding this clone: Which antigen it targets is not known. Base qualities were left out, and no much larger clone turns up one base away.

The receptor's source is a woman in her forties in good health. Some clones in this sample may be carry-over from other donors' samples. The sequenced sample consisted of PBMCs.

The DNA sequence is as follows: TGTGCCAGCAGACCCGTTAGGGGTAGCGGGAAAGATACCTCCTACGAGCAGTACTTC. The encoded protein is CASRPVRGSGKDTSYEQYF. The rearranged chain carries TRBV11-2 and TRBJ2-7; TRBD2 aligns with 8 central bases. The CDR3, cysteine through phenylalanine, is 19 amino acids long. Only the CDR3 DNA stays, 57 bases, in frame from base 1. The germline V gene specifies SGHAT as CDR1 and FQNNGV as CDR2. After removal of 6 bases from V and 0 bases from J, the junction retains 19 bases not matched to a gene.